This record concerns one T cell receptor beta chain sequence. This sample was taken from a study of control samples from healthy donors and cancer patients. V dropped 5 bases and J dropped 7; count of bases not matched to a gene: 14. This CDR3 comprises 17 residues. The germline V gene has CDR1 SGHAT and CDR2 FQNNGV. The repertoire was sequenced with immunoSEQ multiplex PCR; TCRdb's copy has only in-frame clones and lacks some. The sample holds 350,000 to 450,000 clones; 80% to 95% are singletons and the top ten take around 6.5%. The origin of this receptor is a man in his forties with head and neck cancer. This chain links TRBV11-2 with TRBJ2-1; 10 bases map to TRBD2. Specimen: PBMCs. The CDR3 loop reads CASSLNLPAGGENEQFF. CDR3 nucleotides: TGTGCCAGCAGCCTAAACCTCCCAGCGGGAGGGGAGAATGAGCAGTTCTTC.